One sample yielded the 25 T cell receptor beta chains listed below, sequenced in a study of shared clonotypes between healthy human individuals. This table comes from immunoSEQ multiplex PCR, and its TCRdb copy is limited to in-frame clones, with some not included. The data contain 2,500,000 or so clones, around 92% of them singletons. The sequencing input was naive CD4+ T cells from PBMCs. Subset of the sample: CD45RA+ positively selected. The receptors come from a man younger than 30 in good health. Some clones in this sample may be carry-over from other donors' samples.

Concerning this clone: Other DNA sequences from this sample encode an identical CDR3 as well. The chain joins TRBV5-1 to TRBJ1-6, with a possible D match to TRBD1 (6 bases). The V gene lost 0 bases and the J gene lost 6 bases, with 7 bases spanning the gap. Looked up from germline, CDR1 is SGHRS and CDR2 is YFSETQ. This CDR3 comprises 14 residues. The CDR3, as DNA: TGCGCCAGCAGCTTGGAGGGGGGTAATTCACCCCTCCACTTT. Translation gives CASSLEGGNSPLHF.

This clone was picked up one time. The chain carries TRBV27 and TRBJ2-7, with 7 bases lining up with TRBD1. J gave up 4 bases and V 6 bases, and 9 bases lay outside the gene matches. Germline V gene data show CDR1 as MNHEY and CDR2 as SMNVEV (reference sequence). This CDR3 has 14 residues. DNA for the CDR3: TGTGCCAGCAGCCAACGGACAGGCTGGTACGAGCAGTACTTC. Amino acid sequence: CASSQRTGWYEQYF.

The rearrangement joins TRBV4-3 to TRBJ1-2, with D uncertain. This CDR3 is 15 amino acids long. V was trimmed by 1 base and J by 4 bases, leaving 13 bases between them. Germline V gene sequence: CDR1 LGHNA, CDR2 YSLEER. The CDR3 DNA reads TGCGCCAGCAGCCAAGTAGACGGCAGCGGCTATGGCTACACCTTC. Protein: CASSQVDGSGYGYTF.

The chain carries TRBV28 and TRBJ1-5; D might be TRBD1 (5 bases). This CDR3 is 15 amino acids long. V was trimmed by 6 bases and J by 0 bases, leaving 12 bases between them. Germline V gene sequence: CDR1 MDHEN, CDR2 SYDVKM. CDR3: CASRLRGNSNQPQHF. The CDR3 nucleotides read TGTGCCAGCAGGCTGCGGGGGAATAGCAATCAGCCCCAGCATTTT.

The V and J genes are TRBV28 and TRBJ1-3, with D possibly being TRBD1 (6 bases). The ends were cut back, 6 bases at V and 0 bases at J, with 15 bases in the middle. Looked up from germline, CDR1 is MDHEN and CDR2 is SYDVKM. This CDR3 has 16 residues. The CDR3 loop reads CASSPDSVFSGNTIYF. DNA for the CDR3: TGTGCCAGCAGCCCGGACAGTGTTTTCTCTGGAAACACCATATATTTT.

This clone has only a few counts. Other DNA sequences in this specimen translate into the identical CDR3. V and J are TRBV18 and TRBJ2-3, with 11 bases fitting TRBD2. The V segment lost 3 bases and the J segment 0 bases; nucleotides outside the gene matches: 2. The CDR3 loop spans 16 amino acids. Germline-derived CDR1 and CDR2 are KGHSH and LQKENI. The CDR3 sequence is CASSPPSGRSTDTQYF. In DNA form, the CDR3 reads TGTGCCAGCTCACCCCCTAGCGGGAGGAGCACAGATACGCAGTATTTT. Drawing the rest from reference TRBV18 and TRBJ2-3, the complete variable domain is NAGVMQNPRHLVRRRGQEARLRCSPMKGHSHVYWYRQLPEEGLKFMVYLQKENIIDESGMPKERFSAEFPKEGPSILRIQQVVRGDSAAYFCASSPPSGRSTDTQYFGPGTRLTVL.

The chain employs TRBV7-9 and TRBJ1-1; D not certain. CDR1 is SEHNR and CDR2 is FQNEAQ in the germline V gene (reference sequence). The CDR3 covers 13 residues. The V and J ends lost 2 bases and 5 bases respectively, with 9 bases between them. In nucleotides, the CDR3 is TGTGCCAGCAGCTTACAGATAGGGACTGAAGCTTTCTTT. The encoded protein is CASSLQIGTEAFF.

The gene calls are TRBV27 and TRBJ1-2, with TRBD1 matching 12 bases. The CDR3 contains 17 residues. The J segment lost 4 bases and the V segment lost 6 bases, leaving 12 bases of the junction unmatched. The germline CDR1 and CDR2 sequences are MNHEY and SMNVEV (reference sequence). CDR3 DNA: TGTGCCAGCAGACGTACGGGACAGGGGGCGTTTACCTATGGCTACACCTTC. Its translation is CASRRTGQGAFTYGYTF.

This clone was seen just once. Additional DNA sequences in this sample encode the identical CDR3. The V gene is TRBV28, the J gene TRBJ1-4; D may be TRBD1 (6 bases). The ends were cut back, 6 bases at V and 5 bases at J, with 10 bases in the middle. The length of the CDR3 is 13 residues. The germline gives CDR1 MDHEN, CDR2 SYDVKM. The CDR3 sequence is CASSLDRNEKLFF. The DNA of the CDR3 is TGTGCCAGCAGCTTGGACAGAAATGAAAAACTGTTTTTT.

The rearrangement joins TRBV19 to TRBJ2-7, with D perhaps TRBD1 (6 bases). The CDR3 spans 15 residues. Trimming pared 7 bases from V and 0 bases from J, leaving 16 bases between. The germline CDR1 and CDR2 sequences are LNHDA and SQIVND (reference sequence). The CDR3, as DNA: TGTGCCAGTAAGGCGGGCCAAGGGGGCTCCTACGAGCAGTACTTC. Protein sequence: CASKAGQGGSYEQYF.

V is TRBV5-1 and J is TRBJ2-1, with TRBD1 as a possible D gene (5 bases). CDR3 size: 13 residues. In germline, CDR1 is SGHRS, CDR2 YFSETQ. V dropped 0 bases and J dropped 12 bases, with 13 bases sitting between them. CDR3 residues: CASSLGGLERQFF. The CDR3 DNA reads as TGCGCCAGCAGCTTGGGGGGCTTAGAGCGGCAGTTCTTC. Complete variable domain (other parts from reference TRBV5-1 and TRBJ2-1): KAGVTQTPRYLIKTRGQQVTLSCSPISGHRSVSWYQQTPGQGLQFLFEYFSETQRNKGNFPGRFSGRQFSNSRSEMNVSTLELGDSALYLCASSLGGLERQFFGPGTRLTVL.

This chain uses TRBV11-1 with TRBJ2-2, with D possibly TRBD1 on 5 matching bases. Germline CDR1 is SGHAT and CDR2 is FQDESV (reference sequence). The V gene lost 7 bases and the J gene lost 2 bases, with 14 bases spanning the gap. This CDR3 has 15 amino acids. The CDR3 spells CASTPGKLNTGELFF. CDR3 nucleotide sequence: TGTGCCAGCACCCCAGGGAAGCTTAACACCGGGGAGCTGTTTTTT.

The V gene is TRBV2, the J gene TRBJ1-3; 12 bases match TRBD1. Germline assignment: CDR1 SNHLY and CDR2 FYNNEI. The V gene end was trimmed by 3 bases and the J gene end by 9 bases; junction bases not matched to a gene: 6. The CDR3 covers 15 residues. DNA for the CDR3: TGTGCCAGCAGTGACGGGACAGGGGGCGGATTCACCATATATTTT. It codes for CASSDGTGGGFTIYF.

On this clone: The sample carries other DNA sequences with the same CDR3. The V and J genes are TRBV7-9 and TRBJ1-2; no definite D call. The CDR3 spans 14 residues. Between the trimmed V and J ends, which lost 3 bases and 2 bases, there was a span of 10 bases. Per the germline V gene, CDR1 is SEHNR and CDR2 is FQNEAQ (reference sequence). The CDR3 reads CASSLGQNNYGYTF. The CDR3 DNA reads as TGTGCCAGCAGCTTGGGCCAGAACAACTATGGCTACACCTTC.

This clone was recorded once. The chain has TRBV5-1 and TRBJ2-3, with TRBD2 as a possible D gene (6 bases). There are 16 residues in the CDR3. CDR1 SGHRS and CDR2 YFSETQ come from the germline V gene. Trimming removed 0 bases at V and 0 bases at J, with 11 bases between. CDR3 in DNA: TGCGCCAGCAGCTTGGCGGTGGGGACTAGCACAGATACGCAGTATTTT. This sequence encodes CASSLAVGTSTDTQYF. Variable domain in full (rest from reference TRBV5-1 and TRBJ2-3): KAGVTQTPRYLIKTRGQQVTLSCSPISGHRSVSWYQQTPGQGLQFLFEYFSETQRNKGNFPGRFSGRQFSNSRSEMNVSTLELGDSALYLCASSLAVGTSTDTQYFGPGTRLTVL.

J is TRBJ2-5 and V is TRBV18; 8 bases line up with TRBD1. The closer fit of TRBJ2-7 to the DNA end suggests the J call may be wrong. The CDR3 sequence is 14 residues long. CDR1 and CDR2 (germline): KGHSH, LQKENI. DNA of the CDR3: TGTGCCAGCTCATCTGACAGGGGATCCTACGAGCAGTACTTC. Translation: CASSSDRGSYEQYF.

This rearrangement joins TRBV5-1 to TRBJ2-5; 11 nucleotides agree with TRBD2. The V and J ends lost 3 bases and 5 bases, in that order; junction bases with no gene match: 6. Germline loops: CDR1 SGHRS, CDR2 YFSETQ. The CDR3 has 15 residues. CDR3 in DNA: TGCGCCAGCAGCTCTGGGACTAGCGGAGCCGAGACCCAGTACTTC. Translation: CASSSGTSGAETQYF.

This chain links TRBV6-6 with TRBJ1-3; a weak D match, TRBD1 (5 bases). The CDR3 is 16 residues long. Germline V gene data show CDR1 as MNHNY and CDR2 as SVGAGI (reference sequence). Trimming took 6 bases from V and 0 from J, leaving 15 bases between them. In DNA form, the CDR3 reads TGTGCCAGCAGCTCCCCTTGGCAGGGCTCTGGAAACACCATATATTTT. Its protein is CASSSPWQGSGNTIYF.

This clone was picked up a small number of times. The chain recombines TRBV4-1 with TRBJ2-2; 12 bases match TRBD2. Unmatched junction bases numbered 7, after V lost 3 bases and J lost 5 bases. The germline V gene has CDR1 MGHRA and CDR2 YSYEKL. This CDR3 is built from 17 residues. CDR3 residues: CASSHRLAGVRTGELFF. CDR3 nucleotides: TGCGCCAGCAGCCATCGACTAGCGGGAGTGCGGACCGGGGAGCTGTTTTTT.

The rearrangement links TRBV5-1 to TRBJ2-7, with a tentative D call TRBD2 (5 bases). The germline CDR1 and CDR2 sequences are SGHRS and YFSETQ. There are 15 residues in the CDR3. Trimming stripped 0 bases from V and 2 bases from J, with 12 bases between. The DNA of the CDR3 is TGCGCCAGCAGCTTGGAGATACGGGGAACCTACGAGCAGTACTTC. Protein sequence: CASSLEIRGTYEQYF.

The chain joins TRBV20-1 to TRBJ2-4, with D tentatively TRBD2 (6 bases). V was pared by 6 bases and J by 7 bases, with 10 bases between. CDR1 and CDR2 from the germline V gene are DFQATT and SNEGSKA (reference sequence). The CDR3 has 11 amino acids. CDR3 in amino acids: CSAGTSNIQYF. Written as DNA, the CDR3 is TGCAGTGCCGGAACTAGCAACATTCAGTACTTC.

This chain uses TRBV19 with TRBJ1-2; TRBD1 is a possible D gene (6 bases). Trimming took off 2 bases at V and 8 bases at J, with 9 bases between the two ends. CDR3 length: 12 amino acids. Germline values: CDR1 LNHDA, CDR2 SQIVND (reference sequence). CDR3 bases: TGTGCCAGTAGTATACAGGGGCGCGGCTACACCTTC. Translation gives CASSIQGRGYTF.

This chain uses TRBV7-9 with TRBJ2-7; D possibly corresponds to TRBD1 (6 bases). Germline V CDR1 and CDR2: SEHNR, FQNEAQ (reference sequence). This CDR3 is 12 amino acids long. The ends were cut back, 5 bases at V and 11 bases at J, with 16 bases in the middle. CDR3 protein: CASSARTEREYF. The CDR3 bases are TGTGCCAGCAGCGCGAGGACAGAAAGGGAGTACTTC.

This rearrangement joins TRBV20-1 to TRBJ2-6; perhaps TRBD2 as D (7 bases). This CDR3 spans 11 amino acids. Germline V gene data show CDR1 as DFQATT and CDR2 as SNEGSKA (reference sequence). V was clipped by 6 bases and J by 12 bases, with 12 bases between them. In DNA, the CDR3 is TGCAGTGCAGAGGGGGAGGGCGTCCTGACTTTC. It encodes CSAEGEGVLTF.

The V gene is TRBV7-3, the J gene TRBJ2-1; the match to TRBD1 covers 8 bases. After removal of 5 bases from V and 7 bases from J, the junction contained 7 bases not matched to a gene. CDR3 length: 14 amino acids. The germline V gene has CDR1 SGHTA and CDR2 FQGTGA. CDR3 DNA: TGTGCCAGCAGCACCGGGGACAGGTGGAATGAGCAGTTCTTC. Amino acid sequence: CASSTGDRWNEQFF.